This T cell receptor beta chain comes out of a study of T cells after yellow fever vaccination. Whole-study findings and limits: Abundant clonotypes from the bulk population could have been carried over as contaminants into FACS-sorted repertoires. Post-booster repertoires again held most primary-vaccination clones (about 95% CD4, roughly 88% CD8).

As concerns this clonotype: Its antigen is as yet unknown.

TCRdb independently ran MiXCR on the 5' RACE reads; one entry per CDR3 protein. The repertoire holds around 250,000 distinct CDR3 sequences, with less than 9% as singletons. V lost 4 bases and J lost 8, with 16 bases in between. The CDR3 consists of 14 residues. Germline-derived CDR1 and CDR2 are ENHRY and SYGVKD. Sample: CD4+ T cells sorted from PBMCs, taken 15 days after the yellow fever booster vaccination. This receptor was taken from a man younger than 40 who received the YFV17D yellow fever vaccine. This sequence joins TRBV10-3 and TRBJ2-3, with D unresolved. DNA for the CDR3: TGTGCCATCAGTGTGGGCGCTCCTATGGGTACGCAGTATTTT. Translated, it gives CAISVGAPMGTQYF.